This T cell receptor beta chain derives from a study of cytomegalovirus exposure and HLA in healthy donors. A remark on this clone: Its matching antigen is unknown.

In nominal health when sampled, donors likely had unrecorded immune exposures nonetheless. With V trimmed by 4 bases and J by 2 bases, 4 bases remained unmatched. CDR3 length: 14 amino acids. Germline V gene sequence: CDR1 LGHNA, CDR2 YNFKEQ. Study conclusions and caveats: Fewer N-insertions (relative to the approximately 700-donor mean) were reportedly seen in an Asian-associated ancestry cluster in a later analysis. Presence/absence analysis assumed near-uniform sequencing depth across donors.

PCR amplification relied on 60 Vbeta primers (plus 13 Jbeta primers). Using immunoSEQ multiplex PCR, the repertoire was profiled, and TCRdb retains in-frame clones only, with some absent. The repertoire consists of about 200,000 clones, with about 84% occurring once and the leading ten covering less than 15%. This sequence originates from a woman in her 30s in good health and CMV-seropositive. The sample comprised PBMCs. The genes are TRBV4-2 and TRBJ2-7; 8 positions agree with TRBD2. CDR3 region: CASSPRGGAYEQYF. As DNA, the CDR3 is TGTGCCAGCAGCCCCCGGGGGGGGGCCTACGAGCAGTACTTC.